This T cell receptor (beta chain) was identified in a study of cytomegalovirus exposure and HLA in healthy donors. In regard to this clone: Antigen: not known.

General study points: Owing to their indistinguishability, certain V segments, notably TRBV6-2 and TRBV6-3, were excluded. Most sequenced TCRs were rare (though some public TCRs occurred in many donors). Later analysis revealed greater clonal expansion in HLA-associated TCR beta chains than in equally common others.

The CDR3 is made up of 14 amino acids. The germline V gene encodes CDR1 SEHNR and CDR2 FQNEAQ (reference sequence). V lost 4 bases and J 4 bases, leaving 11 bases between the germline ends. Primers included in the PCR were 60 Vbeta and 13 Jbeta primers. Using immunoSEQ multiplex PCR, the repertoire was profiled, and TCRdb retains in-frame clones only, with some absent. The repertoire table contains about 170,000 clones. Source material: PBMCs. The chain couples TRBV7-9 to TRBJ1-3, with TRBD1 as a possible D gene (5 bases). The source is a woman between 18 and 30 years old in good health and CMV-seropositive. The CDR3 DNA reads TGTGCCAGCAGCTCGGAGAACAGGGGAAACACCATATATTTT. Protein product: CASSSENRGNTIYF.